Listed below are T cell receptor beta chains from one sample, sequenced in a study of T-cell reconstitution after alpha-beta-depleted transplantation in children. TCRdb re-called the PCR reads with MiXCR, one entry per CDR3 protein. The sample consists of 900,000 or so distinct CDR3 sequences, roughly 15% of them appearing once. Source: PBMCs, mostly from graft donor cells, taken 360 days after TCRalphabeta/CD19-depleted stem cell transplant. The receptors derive from a male patient younger than 18 who had a stem cell transplant for acute lymphoblastic leukemia, so the T cells may come from the graft donor. The CDR3 runs from the conserved cysteine through the conserved F or W. D genes are given only for firm matches. Size is stated for part of the rows, as once, few or many counts, or as a class when the clone is expanded.

cdr3_aa: CSARDLKGLAGEVAGELFF
cdr3_nt: TGCAGTGCTAGAGATCTGAAGGGACTAGCGGGAGAAGTTGCCGGGGAGCTGTTTTTT
d_call: TRBD2
v_call: TRBV20-1
clone_size: -
j_call: TRBJ2-2

cdr3_aa: CASSQAGTNDQPQHF
cdr3_nt: TGTGCCAGCAGCCAGGCTGGGACTAATGATCAGCCCCAGCATTTT
d_call: -
v_call: TRBV3-1
clone_size: -
j_call: TRBJ1-5

cdr3_aa: CASNLLGVFYEQYF
cdr3_nt: TGTGCCAGCAATCTCCTCGGCGTATTCTACGAGCAGTACTTC
d_call: -
v_call: TRBV12-3/TRBV12-4
clone_size: many
j_call: TRBJ2-7

cdr3_aa: CASRLAGVKETQYF
cdr3_nt: TGTGCCAGCCGACTAGCGGGAGTCAAAGAGACCCAGTACTTC
d_call: TRBD2
v_call: TRBV6-2/TRBV6-3
clone_size: few
j_call: TRBJ2-5

cdr3_aa: CASSLSSPSSVYTEAFF
cdr3_nt: TGTGCCAGCAGTTTATCCAGCCCCTCCTCTGTTTACACTGAAGCTTTCTTT
d_call: -
v_call: TRBV12-3/TRBV12-4
clone_size: -
j_call: TRBJ1-1

cdr3_aa: CASSLGAGATSYEQYF
cdr3_nt: TGCGCCAGCAGCTTGGGGGCGGGGGCCACCTCCTACGAGCAGTACTTC
d_call: -
v_call: TRBV5-1
clone_size: few
j_call: TRBJ2-7

cdr3_aa: CASPRDGATDTQYF
cdr3_nt: TGTGCCAGCCCCCGGGACGGGGCCACAGATACGCAGTATTTT
d_call: -
v_call: TRBV7-9
clone_size: -
j_call: TRBJ2-3

cdr3_aa: CASSVVPSGSADTQYF
cdr3_nt: TGTGCCAGCAGCGTAGTCCCTAGCGGGAGCGCAGATACGCAGTATTTT
d_call: TRBD2
v_call: TRBV9
clone_size: few
j_call: TRBJ2-3

cdr3_aa: CASSVSGQGLDGYTF
cdr3_nt: TGTGCCAGCAGTGTGTCGGGACAGGGATTGGATGGCTACACCTTC
d_call: TRBD1
v_call: TRBV2
clone_size: few
j_call: TRBJ1-2

cdr3_aa: CASSPGTGGAKTQYF
cdr3_nt: TGTGCCAGCAGTCCCGGGACAGGGGGCGCGAAGACCCAGTACTTC
d_call: TRBD1
v_call: TRBV12-3/TRBV12-4
clone_size: few
j_call: TRBJ2-5

cdr3_aa: CASSLDMSYEQYF
cdr3_nt: TGCGCCAGCAGCTTGGACATGTCCTACGAGCAGTACTTC
d_call: -
v_call: TRBV5-1
clone_size: many
j_call: TRBJ2-7

cdr3_aa: CASSPGLAGRTGELFF
cdr3_nt: TGCGCCAGCAGCCCCGGACTAGCGGGACGCACCGGGGAGCTGTTTTTT
d_call: TRBD2
v_call: TRBV5-1
clone_size: -
j_call: TRBJ2-2

cdr3_aa: CASSFLSGQGGSPLHF
cdr3_nt: TGTGCCAGCAGTTTTTTATCGGGACAGGGCGGTTCACCCCTCCACTTT
d_call: TRBD1
v_call: TRBV12-3/TRBV12-4
clone_size: -
j_call: TRBJ1-6

cdr3_aa: CSVGTRTEAFF
cdr3_nt: TGCAGCGTTGGGACCCGCACTGAAGCTTTCTTT
d_call: -
v_call: TRBV29-1
clone_size: -
j_call: TRBJ1-1

cdr3_aa: CASSVLPQGLPYEQYF
cdr3_nt: TGTGCCAGCAGCGTCCTTCCCCAGGGACTTCCCTACGAGCAGTACTTC
d_call: -
v_call: TRBV9
clone_size: -
j_call: TRBJ2-7

cdr3_aa: CSARTGQSTDTQYF
cdr3_nt: TGCAGTGCTAGAACCGGACAGAGCACAGATACGCAGTATTTT
d_call: -
v_call: TRBV20-1
clone_size: many
j_call: TRBJ2-3